Listed here are 20 T cell receptor beta chains from one sample, sequenced in a study of molecular identifiers for immune sequencing clone quantification. TCRdb reprocessed the PCR reads with MiXCR, giving one entry per CDR3 protein. Seen here are 88,000 or so distinct CDR3 sequences, around 20% observed once, and the top ten hold roughly 1%. The material sequenced was naive CD8+ T cells from blood, with Jurkat cell RNA spiked in. Subset denoted: FACS-sorted CD8+CD4-CCR7+CD45RA+ naive T cells. These receptor sequences come from a human donor in good health. Some libraries in this study had Jurkat cell RNA spiked in.

This clonotype was counted at least ten times. The gene calls are TRBV15 and TRBJ1-3, with unresolved D. The CDR3 spans 14 residues. Germline V gene lookup returns CDR1 LNHNV and CDR2 YYDKDF (reference sequence). V lost 0 bases and J lost 3, with 6 bases in between. This chain's CDR3 is CATSRDRSGNTIYF. In DNA, the CDR3 is TGTGCCACCAGCAGAGATCGCAGTGGAAACACCATATATTTT.

Concerning this clonotype: This clone may be a read error of a much larger clone one base away. The CDR3: CASSYQSRTSGGADTQYF. CDR3 DNA: TGTGCCAGCAGTTACCAGTCTCGGACTAGCGGGGGGGCAGATACGCAGTATTTT. The chain couples TRBV6-2 or TRBV6-3 to TRBJ2-3; 15 nucleotides align to TRBD2. With V trimmed by 2 bases and J by 4 bases, 7 bases remained unmatched. Germline V CDR1 and CDR2: MNHEY, SVGEGT. The CDR3 totals 18 residues.

This clonotype was recorded many times. V and J are TRBV7-9 and TRBJ1-5, with 7 bases aligning to TRBD1. Germline V gives CDR1 SEHNR, CDR2 FQNEAQ (reference sequence). The trim removed 4 bases at V and 8 bases at J, leaving 5 bases unmatched. CDR3 length equals 13 residues. The CDR3, as DNA: TGTGCCAGCAGCTCAGGGGGGTTGGAGCCCCAGCATTTT. This sequence encodes CASSSGGLEPQHF.

This clonotype was seen many times. The chain couples TRBV5-1 to TRBJ2-5; no definite D call. The CDR3 loop spans 14 amino acids. V was trimmed by 3 bases and J by 3 bases, leaving 12 bases between them. Germline values: CDR1 SGHRS, CDR2 YFSETQ. CDR3 DNA sequence: TGCGCCAGCAGCTCCAGTGCCCTTGAAGAGACCCAGTACTTC. As protein: CASSSSALEETQYF.

As for this clonotype: The CDR3 carries no conserved terminal phenylalanine or tryptophan, so it likely arises from a read error. The rearrangement links TRBV7-2 to TRBJ2-3, with D perhaps TRBD2 (6 bases). Germline V lookup: CDR1 SGHTA, CDR2 FQGNSA. The CDR3 totals 16 residues. The CDR3 nucleotides are TGTGCCTGCAGCCAAGGGACTTCCCCCATAACAGATACGCAGTATTCT. Translation gives CACSQGTSPITDTQYS.

CDR3 bases: TGTGCCAGCAGTCTCTGGACTAGCGGGGGATACACAGATACGCAGTATTTT. Translation: CASSLWTSGGYTDTQYF. The gene calls are TRBV12-3 or TRBV12-4 and TRBJ2-3; TRBD2 agrees at 13 bases. The J segment lost 2 bases and the V segment lost 5 bases, leaving 7 bases of the junction unmatched. CDR3 length: 17 amino acids.

A remark on this clonotype: This may come from a read error, since a much larger clone is one base off. The chain has TRBV5-6 and TRBJ1-1, with D unclear. CDR1 is SGHDT and CDR2 is YYEEEE in the germline V gene. CDR3 length: 14 amino acids. The chain's CDR3 is CASAPGGAPTEASF. DNA for the CDR3: TGTGCCAGCGCACCGGGTGGAGCTCCCACTGAAGCTTCCTTT.

Many counts were recorded for this clonotype. The chain joins TRBV6-5 to TRBJ2-5, with D perhaps TRBD1 (6 bases). Germline V gene data show CDR1 as MNHEY and CDR2 as SVGAGI. Trimming left V 5 bases short and J 5 bases short, with 12 bases between. CDR3 length: 13 residues. The CDR3 nucleotides are TGTGCCAGCAGTGTAACAGGGATTGAGACCCAGTACTTC. Its translation is CASSVTGIETQYF.

In its sample, this clonotype was seen many times. The chain combines TRBV9 with TRBJ1-1; the D gene is possibly TRBD1 (6 bases). Trimming left V 0 bases short and J 3 bases short, with 9 bases between. The CDR3 contains 14 residues. Germline V gene data show CDR1 as SGDLS and CDR2 as YYNGEE. The CDR3 spells CASSVGQGYTEAFF. The CDR3 region has the DNA TGTGCCAGCAGCGTAGGTCAGGGGTACACTGAAGCTTTCTTT.

This chain connects TRBV7-7 to TRBJ2-5; a possible D gene is TRBD1 (6 bases). Germline loops: CDR1 SSHAT, CDR2 FNYEAQ (reference sequence). This CDR3 contains 13 residues. The V end lost 4 bases, the J end lost 5 bases, and 11 bases lay between the germline ends. The CDR3 nucleotides are TGTGCCAGCAGCTGGACAGTAGCGGAGACCCAGTACTTC. This translates into CASSWTVAETQYF. Full variable domain (outside the CDR3, taken from reference TRBV7-7 and TRBJ2-5): GAGVSQSPRYKVTKRGQDVTLRCDPISSHATLYWYQQALGQGPEFLTYFNYEAQPDKSGLPSDRFSAERPEGSISTLTIQRTEQRDSAMYRCASSWTVAETQYFGPGTRLLVL.

On this clonotype: A read error is possible here, since a much larger clone lies one base away. J is TRBJ2-7 and V is TRBV6-5, with TRBD1 matching over 12 bases. In germline, CDR1 is MNHEY, CDR2 SVGAGI. This CDR3 is built from 15 residues. CDR3 sequence reads: CASSYGTGGIYKQYF. As DNA, the CDR3 is TGTGCCAGCAGTTACGGGACAGGGGGCATCTACAAGCAGTACTTC.

This clonotype was found a few times. Since a much larger clone is just one base distant, this may be a read error. The chain carries TRBV27 and TRBJ2-7; 7 bases match TRBD1. This CDR3 region has 13 residues. With V trimmed by 2 bases and J by 3 bases, 1 base remained unmatched. Germline values: CDR1 MNHEY, CDR2 SMNVEV (reference sequence). The DNA of the CDR3 is TGTGCCAGCAGTTTAAGACAGGGCTACGAGCAGTACTTC. Translating gives CASSLRQGYEQYF.

Only a few counts were recorded for this clonotype. The J gene is TRBJ2-5, the V gene TRBV3-1; D uncertain. The CDR3 totals 16 residues. Trimming stripped 0 bases from V and 2 bases from J, with 13 bases between. Germline values: CDR1 LGHDT, CDR2 YNNKEL (reference sequence). The CDR3: CASSQDYPTDQETQYF. The CDR3 DNA is TGTGCCAGCAGCCAAGATTACCCAACAGATCAAGAGACCCAGTACTTC.

The chain has TRBV27 and TRBJ2-2; no clear D gene. V lost 9 bases and J lost 2, with 10 bases in between. The germline V gene has CDR1 MNHEY and CDR2 SMNVEV (reference sequence). The CDR3 sequence is 13 residues long. CDR3 nucleotides: TGTGCCAGTCAGGTCTTTAACACCGGGGAGCTGTTTTTT. Translating gives CASQVFNTGELFF.

This clonotype is medium-sized (0.01 to 0.1%) by share. V is TRBV29-1 and J is TRBJ2-3, with D possibly TRBD2 on 5 matching bases. Looked up from germline, CDR1 is SQVTM and CDR2 is ANQGSEA. The CDR3 extends over 15 amino acids. Trimming took 1 base from V and 2 from J, leaving 13 bases between them. CDR3 protein: CSVEVGRRDTDTQYF. CDR3 nucleotide sequence: TGCAGCGTTGAAGTCGGCCGACGGGACACAGATACGCAGTATTTT.

This clonotype was seen at least ten times. The chain joins TRBV7-9 to TRBJ2-7; the D is unclear. CDR3 length equals 14 residues. Per germline, CDR1 SEHNR and CDR2 FQNEAQ (reference sequence). V lost 3 bases to trimming and J lost 1 base, with 10 bases between them. The CDR3 DNA reads TGTGCCAGCAGCTTCTCCGAGGCATCCTACGAGCAGTACTTC. As protein: CASSFSEASYEQYF.

Comment on this clonotype: This may be a read error, as it is one base from a much larger clone. Since the CDR3 does not end with the conserved phenylalanine or tryptophan, this likely comes from a read error. The V call is TRBV5-6, the J call TRBJ1-5; TRBD1 is a possible D gene (5 bases). V gave up 0 bases and J gave up 6 bases, with 10 bases separating them. From germline, CDR1 is SGHDT and CDR2 YYEEEE. This CDR3 region has 14 residues. Here the CDR3 reads CASSLGGGSQPQHL. The DNA for the CDR3 is TGTGCCAGCAGCTTGGGGGGGGGTAGTCAGCCCCAGCATTTA.

Comment on this clonotype: Since a much larger clone is just one base distant, this may be a read error. The CDR3: CASSQDWARGLLDTQYF. The CDR3 DNA is TGCGCCAGCAGCCAAGATTGGGCCAGGGGGCTTTTAGATACGCAGTATTTT. The chain carries TRBV4-3 and TRBJ2-3, with TRBD1 matching 8 bases. CDR1 LGHNA and CDR2 YSLEER come from the germline V gene. The CDR3 totals 17 residues. The trim removed 0 bases at V and 5 bases at J, leaving 10 bases unmatched.

This clonotype was observed at least ten times. The rearrangement uses TRBV5-6 and TRBJ2-7, with 12 bases aligning to TRBD2. This CDR3 is 14 amino acids long. Germline V gene lookup returns CDR1 SGHDT and CDR2 YYEEEE. V lost 5 bases, J lost 1 base, and 1 base stayed unmatched. The CDR3 DNA follows: TGTGCCAGCAGTCTAGCGGGAGGGTCCTACGAGCAGTACTTC. It specifies CASSLAGGSYEQYF.

The V gene is TRBV4-3, the J gene TRBJ1-1, with D perhaps TRBD1 (6 bases). With 1 base removed from V and 3 bases from J, the gap between germline ends came to 15 bases. Germline lookup yields CDR1 LGHNA and CDR2 YSLEER. This CDR3 spans 16 amino acids. The CDR3 bases are TGCGCCAGCAGCCAAGGACCCGGGGGGCAGGACACTGAAGCTTTCTTT. Its protein is CASSQGPGGQDTEAFF.